Listed here are 30 T cell receptor beta chains from one sample, sequenced in a study of CD8 T cells in Susac syndrome. The authors reverse transcribed roughly 0.45 to 1 ug RNA with random hexamers. MiXCR was run by TCRdb on the immunoSEQ multiplex PCR reads, yielding one entry per CDR3 protein. The sample consists of 100,000 to 150,000 distinct CDR3 sequences, approximately 93% of them appearing once. Sequencing was done on a sample of CD4+ T cells from PBMCs. These receptor sequences come from a human donor with multiple sclerosis.

The chain links TRBV28 to TRBJ1-5; TRBD1 is a possible D gene (5 bases). Germline CDR1 is MDHEN and CDR2 is SYDVKM. V gave up 6 bases and J gave up 5 bases, with 8 bases separating them. The CDR3 consists of 12 residues. The CDR3 sequence is CASSQGYQPQHF. The CDR3, as DNA: TGTGCCAGCAGCCAGGGATATCAGCCCCAGCATTTT.

V is TRBV30 and J is TRBJ1-2; unclear D gene. V gave up 2 bases and J gave up 4 bases, with 8 bases separating them. Germline V gene sequence: CDR1 GTSNPN, CDR2 SVGIG (reference sequence). This CDR3 contains 12 residues. The chain's CDR3 is CAWSLRGYGYTF. The CDR3 region has the DNA TGTGCCTGGAGTCTACGGGGCTATGGCTACACCTTC. Full variable domain (outside the CDR3, taken from reference TRBV30 and TRBJ1-2): SQTIHQWPATLVQPVGSPLSLECTVEGTSNPNLYWYRQAAGRGLQLLFYSVGIGQISSEVPQNLSASRPQDRQFILSSKKLLLSDSGFYLCAWSLRGYGYTFGSGTRLTVV.

The chain uses TRBV9 and TRBJ1-2; 9 positions agree with TRBD1. V was clipped by 4 bases and J by 2 bases; unmatched bases: 15. The CDR3 runs to 18 residues. The germline V gene encodes CDR1 SGDLS and CDR2 YYNGEE. Here the CDR3 DNA reads TGTGCCAGCAGCCCTATCCACCCGGGACAGGGTCTGAACTATGGCTACACCTTC. It is translated as CASSPIHPGQGLNYGYTF. The whole variable domain, filled in from reference TRBV9 and TRBJ1-2, reads DSGVTQTPKHLITATGQRVTLRCSPRSGDLSVYWYQQSLDQGLQFLIQYYNGEERAKGNILERFSAQQFPDLHSELNLSSLELGDSALYFCASSPIHPGQGLNYGYTFGSGTRLTVV.

This clonotype was observed once. The rearrangement links TRBV27 to TRBJ1-1, with D perhaps matching TRBD1 (6 bases). V was pared by 3 bases and J by 7 bases, with 12 bases between. The V gene's germline CDR1 is MNHEY and CDR2 SMNVEV (reference sequence). The length of the CDR3 is 13 residues. The chain's CDR3 is CASSFRQGSEAFF. CDR3 DNA: TGTGCCAGCAGTTTCCGTCAGGGGAGTGAAGCTTTCTTT.

V usage is TRBV30 and J usage is TRBJ2-3, with D perhaps matching TRBD1 (7 bases). Germline V gene lookup returns CDR1 GTSNPN and CDR2 SVGIG (reference sequence). V was pared by 0 bases and J by 0 bases, with 16 bases between. The length of the CDR3 is 17 residues. CDR3 coding DNA: TGTGCCTGGAGTGTAACCCGACAGGGAGGTAGCACAGATACGCAGTATTTT. This codes for CAWSVTRQGGSTDTQYF.

The rearrangement uses TRBV2 and TRBJ2-7; D might be TRBD2 (5 bases). V was pared by 8 bases and J by 7 bases, with 12 bases between. CDR3 length: 11 residues. Germline V gene lookup returns CDR1 SNHLY and CDR2 FYNNEI. The CDR3 is CASYREPEQYF. The CDR3, as DNA: TGTGCCAGCTACCGGGAACCTGAGCAGTACTTC.

The chain uses TRBV5-1 and TRBJ2-1, with D uncertain. V lost 3 bases and J lost 5, with 9 bases in between. CDR1 and CDR2 (germline): SGHRS, YFSETQ. The CDR3 spans 13 residues. CDR3 nucleotide sequence: TGCGCCAGCAGCTCTTCACTGAACAATGAGCAGTTCTTC. Encoded protein: CASSSSLNNEQFF.

The rearrangement links TRBV29-1 to TRBJ2-7; unclear D gene. The CDR3 totals 12 residues. The germline CDR1 and CDR2 sequences are SQVTM and ANQGSEA. Between the trimmed V and J ends, which lost 2 bases and 6 bases, there was a span of 11 bases. The CDR3 protein is CSVESAGPEQYF. CDR3 coding DNA: TGCAGCGTTGAATCGGCCGGCCCCGAGCAGTACTTC.

The V gene is TRBV5-6, the J gene TRBJ1-2; the D gene is possibly TRBD1 (6 bases). The ends were cut back, 4 bases at V and 3 bases at J, with 10 bases in the middle. Germline CDR1 is SGHDT and CDR2 is YYEEEE. The CDR3 is made up of 13 amino acids. CDR3 region: CASSLDRHYGYTF. CDR3 nucleotides: TGTGCCAGCAGCCTGGACAGACACTATGGCTACACCTTC.

The V call is TRBV5-1, the J call TRBJ2-2; TRBD2 might be the D (5 bases). This CDR3 has 18 residues. V shed 3 bases and J shed 0 bases, with 18 bases lying between them. Germline lookup yields CDR1 SGHRS and CDR2 YFSETQ. The CDR3 coding sequence is TGCGCCAGCAGCTCCCGGTCGGGAAATCCCACGAACACCGGGGAGCTGTTTTTT. It yields the protein CASSSRSGNPTNTGELFF.

The genes are TRBV5-1 and TRBJ2-3; TRBD1 is a possible D gene (6 bases). The CDR3 length is 11 residues. Germline CDR1 reads SGHRS; CDR2 reads YFSETQ. V was clipped by 3 bases and J by 10 bases, with 9 bases between them. For the CDR3, the DNA is TGCGCCAGCAGCTCAGGGGATCCGCAGTATTTT. The encoded protein is CASSSGDPQYF. The variable domain in full, with the rest retrieved from reference TRBV5-1 and TRBJ2-3, is KAGVTQTPRYLIKTRGQQVTLSCSPISGHRSVSWYQQTPGQGLQFLFEYFSETQRNKGNFPGRFSGRQFSNSRSEMNVSTLELGDSALYLCASSSGDPQYFGPGTRLTVL.

This clonotype was seen a few times. This chain links TRBV25-1 with TRBJ2-7; the D is unclear. V was cut by 4 bases and J by 6 bases, with 13 bases left in between. The germline V gene has CDR1 MGHDK and CDR2 SYGVNS. The CDR3 extends over 13 amino acids. This CDR3 reads CASSAPGVGEQYF. The CDR3 DNA reads TGTGCCAGCAGTGCCCCAGGCGTGGGCGAGCAGTACTTC.

The J gene is TRBJ2-2, the V gene TRBV4-2; TRBD2 matches 10 bases. This CDR3 region has 15 residues. J was trimmed by 4 bases and V by 2 bases; bases with no gene match: 1. CDR1 LGHNA and CDR2 YNFKEQ come from the germline V gene. The CDR3 protein is CASSQSGGATGELFF. As DNA, the CDR3 is TGTGCCAGCAGCCAAAGCGGGGGGGCCACCGGGGAGCTGTTTTTT.

This chain links TRBV20-1 with TRBJ1-5; possibly TRBD1 for D (6 bases). The CDR3 runs to 13 residues. The germline gives CDR1 DFQATT, CDR2 SNEGSKA (reference sequence). Between the trimmed V and J ends, which lost 6 bases and 4 bases, there was a span of 13 bases. CDR3 in amino acids: CSADTGNNQPQHF. The CDR3 nucleotides are TGCAGTGCCGATACAGGGAATAATCAGCCCCAGCATTTT.

The chain uses TRBV18 and TRBJ2-2; 8 bases fit TRBD1. After removal of 3 bases from V and 1 base from J, the junction contained 7 bases not matched to a gene. CDR1 is KGHSH, CDR2 LQKENI, per germline. The CDR3 is 17 amino acids. In DNA, the CDR3 is TGTGCCAGCTCACCCCCAAGGGACAGGTTGAACACCGGGGAGCTGTTTTTT. Translating gives CASSPPRDRLNTGELFF.

The chain recombines TRBV5-1 with TRBJ2-7, with D possibly TRBD1 on 5 matching bases. The CDR3 totals 15 residues. CDR1 and CDR2 (germline): SGHRS, YFSETQ. With 3 bases removed from V and 0 bases from J, the gap between germline ends came to 13 bases. In nucleotides, the CDR3 is TGCGCCAGCAGCTCGTACAGGTCTAGCTCCTACGAGCAGTACTTC. Protein product: CASSSYRSSSYEQYF.

The rearrangement uses TRBV2 and TRBJ2-1; perhaps TRBD1 as D (5 bases). This CDR3 comprises 13 residues. V lost 6 bases and J lost 6, with 12 bases in between. Looked up from germline, CDR1 is SNHLY and CDR2 is FYNNEI. DNA for the CDR3: TGTGCCAGCAGGACAGACTCACTCAATGAGCAGTTCTTC. Protein sequence: CASRTDSLNEQFF.

The V call is TRBV4-1, the J call TRBJ1-2, with TRBD1 matching over 8 bases. V shed 0 bases, J shed 4 bases, and the junction held 4 bases outside the gene matches. Germline CDR1 MGHRA, CDR2 YSYEKL. The CDR3 is 15 amino acids. The CDR3, as DNA: TGCGCCAGCAGCCAAGAGGGACAGGCCAGCTATGGCTACACCTTC. It translates to CASSQEGQASYGYTF.

The V and J genes are TRBV2 and TRBJ1-2, with 7 bases lining up with TRBD1. Trimming removed 7 bases from V and 4 bases from J; junction bases left unmatched: 6. The germline CDR1 and CDR2 sequences are SNHLY and FYNNEI. The CDR3 has 13 residues. This CDR3 is CASNTGTVYGYTF. The CDR3 region has the DNA TGTGCCAGCAATACCGGGACAGTCTATGGCTACACCTTC. Together with reference TRBV2 and TRBJ1-2, the CDR3 gives the full variable domain: EPEVTQTPSHQVTQMGQEVILRCVPISNHLYFYWYRQILGQKVEFLVSFYNNEISEKSEIFDDQFSVERPDGSNFTLKIRSTKLEDSAMYFCASNTGTVYGYTFGSGTRLTVV.

V and J are TRBV6-1 and TRBJ1-6; perhaps TRBD1 as D (5 bases). V was shortened by 6 bases and J by 5 bases, with 17 bases between the two germline ends. CDR1 is MNHNS, CDR2 SASEGT, per germline. This CDR3 has 16 residues. The CDR3 reads CASRRATQGHNSPLHF. The CDR3 DNA sequence: TGTGCCAGCAGGCGGGCCACGCAGGGCCATAATTCACCCCTCCACTTT.

CDR3 amino acids: CASSLPGGTGELFF. The CDR3 nucleotides read TGTGCCAGCAGTCTCCCAGGGGGGACCGGGGAGCTGTTTTTT. The V and J genes are TRBV28 and TRBJ2-2, with D possibly matching TRBD1 (7 bases). Deletions cut 5 bases from V and 5 bases from J, with 12 bases between. The length of the CDR3 is 14 residues. CDR1 and CDR2 from the germline V gene are MDHEN and SYDVKM. The full variable domain, completed using reference TRBV28 and TRBJ2-2, is DVKVTQSSRYLVKRTGEKVFLECVQDMDHENMFWYRQDPGLGLRLIYFSYDVKMKEKGDIPEGYSVSREKKERFSLILESASTNQTSMYLCASSLPGGTGELFFGEGSRLTVL.

This chain uses TRBV5-1 with TRBJ2-7, with D possibly being TRBD1 (5 bases). The CDR3 loop spans 14 amino acids. The germline gives CDR1 SGHRS, CDR2 YFSETQ. Trimming took off 0 bases at V and 1 base at J, with 8 bases between the two ends. This CDR3 is CASSLVTESYEQYF. CDR3 in DNA: TGCGCCAGCAGCTTGGTGACAGAGTCCTACGAGCAGTACTTC.

V usage is TRBV6-5 and J usage is TRBJ1-2, with 11 nucleotides matching TRBD1. This CDR3 spans 14 amino acids. V lost 4 bases to trimming and J lost 8 bases; unmatched junction nucleotides: 6. CDR1 and CDR2 from the germline V gene are MNHEY and SVGAGI. The CDR3 nucleotides are TGTGCCAGCAGTTCCGAGGGACAGGGGGGCGGCTACACCTTC. Protein sequence: CASSSEGQGGGYTF.

This chain connects TRBV5-4 to TRBJ2-2, with 8 bases matching TRBD1. Germline values: CDR1 SGHNT, CDR2 YYREEE (reference sequence). The CDR3 loop spans 16 amino acids. The J segment lost 5 bases and the V segment lost 4 bases, leaving 10 bases of the junction unmatched. CDR3 loop: CASSAPQGGGTGELFF. The CDR3 DNA is TGTGCCAGCAGCGCCCCACAGGGGGGAGGAACCGGGGAGCTGTTTTTT.

V is TRBV3-1 and J is TRBJ1-2, with D uncertain. V lost 1 base, J lost 5 bases, and 11 bases lay in between. The germline CDR1 and CDR2 sequences are LGHDT and YNNKEL (reference sequence). The CDR3 length is 14 residues. This CDR3 reads CASSQVAQVYGYTF. For the CDR3, the DNA is TGTGCCAGCAGCCAAGTCGCCCAGGTTTATGGCTACACCTTC.

This clonotype was recorded only once. The chain links TRBV23-1 to TRBJ2-1; the match to TRBD2 covers 12 bases. TRBV23-1 is placed among ORFs of uncertain function. CDR3 length: 16 residues. The junction had 3 bases not matched to a gene; V was cut back by 2 bases and J by 4 bases. CDR3 DNA sequence: TGCGCCAGCAGTCAACTAGCGGGGGGGCTTTACAATGAGCAGTTCTTC. Protein: CASSQLAGGLYNEQFF.

The rearrangement links TRBV6-2 or TRBV6-3 to TRBJ1-5, with D perhaps matching TRBD1 (6 bases). Germline CDR1 reads MNHEY; CDR2 reads SVGEGT. The ends were cut back, 5 bases at V and 4 bases at J, with 12 bases in the middle. The length of the CDR3 is 14 residues. The chain's CDR3 is CASSKVDRNQPQHF. For the CDR3, the DNA is TGTGCCAGCAGTAAGGTCGACAGGAATCAGCCCCAGCATTTT.

This chain links TRBV6-5 with TRBJ2-5; perhaps D is TRBD1 or TRBD2 (5 bases each). With the DNA end fitting TRBJ2-7 better, the J assignment may be wrong. The CDR3 loop spans 16 amino acids. The germline gives CDR1 MNHEY, CDR2 SVGAGI. The CDR3 coding sequence is TGTGCCAGCAGTTACGGCACCGGGACCGCCGCCTACGAGCAGTACTTC. Encoded protein: CASSYGTGTAAYEQYF.

V and J are TRBV28 and TRBJ2-5, with D possibly matching TRBD1 (6 bases). The length of the CDR3 is 13 residues. V lost 4 bases, J lost 5 bases, and 11 bases lay in between. Germline CDR1 is MDHEN and CDR2 is SYDVKM. The CDR3 loop is CASSSQGSETQYF. The DNA for the CDR3 is TGTGCCAGCAGTTCCCAGGGGTCGGAGACCCAGTACTTC.

The chain combines TRBV18 with TRBJ1-5; no firm D call. Germline V gives CDR1 KGHSH, CDR2 LQKENI. The V gene lost 2 bases and the J gene lost 2 bases, with 16 bases spanning the gap. This CDR3 spans 17 amino acids. The CDR3 loop is CASSPLGASFGNQPQHF. The CDR3 nucleotides read TGTGCCAGCTCACCATTAGGAGCGTCGTTTGGCAATCAGCCCCAGCATTTT.